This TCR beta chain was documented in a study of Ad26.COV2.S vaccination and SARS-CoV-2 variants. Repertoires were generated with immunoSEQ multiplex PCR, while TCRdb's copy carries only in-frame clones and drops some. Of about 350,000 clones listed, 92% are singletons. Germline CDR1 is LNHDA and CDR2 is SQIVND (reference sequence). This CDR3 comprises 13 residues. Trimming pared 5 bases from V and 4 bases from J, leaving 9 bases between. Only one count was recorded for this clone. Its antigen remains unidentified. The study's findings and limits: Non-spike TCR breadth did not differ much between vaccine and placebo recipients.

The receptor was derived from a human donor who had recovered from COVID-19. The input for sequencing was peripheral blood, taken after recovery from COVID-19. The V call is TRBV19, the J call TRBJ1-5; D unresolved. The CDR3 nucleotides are TGTGCCAGTAGTTCTCAGACAAATCAGCCCCAGCATTTT. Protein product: CASSSQTNQPQHF.